This T cell receptor beta chain was identified in a study of T cell clonotyping in hematopoietic cell transplantation listed by TCRdb under 2021. For the wider study: Recipient samples taken before transplant were obtained following cytoreduction. A total of 135 blood samples were collected in the study from some 40 consecutive transplant recipients and their related donors. Patient recruitment ran from 2015 to January 2017, and follow-up continued until late 2020 or death.

The immunoSEQ assay, a bias-controlled multiplex PCR using V- and J-specific primers, was used to amplify TCR beta CDR3 regions from genomic DNA. A proprietary barcode and Illumina adapter sequences were added to the CDR3 amplicons in a second PCR step. CDR3 libraries were sequenced on an Illumina MiSeq instrument. The paper's data handling went like this. Export and quality control were handled in immunoSEQ Analyzer 3.0, while downstream analyses relied on R Bioconductor and Immunarch. Repertoire metrics were calculated using only productive rearrangements within the normalized downsampled data set. Clonotypes larger than 5 templates in the normalized cohort were defined as pathologically expanded. Repertoire diversity was measured with the Inverse Simpson Index. To capture all clonotypes, the CMV-specificity analyses were run on the non-normalized data set. TCRdb retrieved this table from immuneACCESS and kept in-frame rearrangements only. Not all clones are present; in checked studies, unresolved V genes account for under half, and no reason is known for the remainder. D and trimming were read from the DNA, whereas the V and J calls and clone size are those reported in that table. This sample has 65,000 to 80,000 clones in its table, and 90% to 97% of those were observed once. Together, the top ten hold approximately 1.8% of the sample.

As regards this clone: The clone's antigen remains unknown. No quality values exist for individual bases; no much larger clone is one base distant.

CDR1 and CDR2, looked up from the germline V gene, are SNHLY and FYNNEI. Trimming costs V 3 bases and J 3 bases, and their ends lie 12 bases apart. The CDR3 contains 14 residues, cysteine and phenylalanine counted. The DNA shown is the 42-base CDR3, in frame from base 1. This specimen's time point label, interpreted: recipient sample about 28 days before transplant, after cytoreduction. Blood from recipients was drawn about 28 days before transplant and again at days 30, 100 and 180 after transplant. Using Nuclei Lysis Solution, genomic DNA was extracted from unfractionated peripheral blood mononuclear cells that were either fresh or cryopreserved. Overall study results and their limits: After transplant, TCR diversity in recipients dropped, and pathologically expanded clonotypes increased progressively from day 30 to day 180. The sample size was limited, and CD4 and CD8 repertoire contributions could not be separated because cells were not sorted. Overlap with donor repertoires was found for only a small fraction of recipient repertoires, with over 95% found to appear de novo at the given depth. Inverse Simpson Index values from donors and from recipients before transplant predicted broader TCR repertoire diversity after transplant.

The rearrangement joined TRBV2 to TRBJ2-7; a weak D assignment points to TRBD2 (6 bases agree). The sample here was peripheral blood mononuclear cells, taken before stem cell transplant. The sequence was collected from a woman aged 50 to 65 with acute myeloid leukemia. Some clones in this sample may be carry-over from other donors' samples. In nucleotide form, the sequence is TGTGCCAGCAGTGACCGGGACTTGCACTACGAGCAGTACTTC. It translates as CASSDRDLHYEQYF.